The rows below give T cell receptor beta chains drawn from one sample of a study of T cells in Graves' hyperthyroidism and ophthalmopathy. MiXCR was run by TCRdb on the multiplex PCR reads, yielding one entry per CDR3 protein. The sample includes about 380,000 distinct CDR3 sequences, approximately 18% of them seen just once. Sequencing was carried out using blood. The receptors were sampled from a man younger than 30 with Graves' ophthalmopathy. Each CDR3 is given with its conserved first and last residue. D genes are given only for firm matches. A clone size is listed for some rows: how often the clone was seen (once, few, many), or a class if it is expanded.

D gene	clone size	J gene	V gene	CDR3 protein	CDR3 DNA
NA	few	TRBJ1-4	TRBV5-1	CASSRGPRGEEKLFF	TGCGCCAGCAGCCGAGGGCCCCGGGGGGAGGAAAAACTGTTTTTT
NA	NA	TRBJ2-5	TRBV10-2	CASSGKVGTQETQYF	TGCGCCAGCAGTGGAAAGGTGGGGACTCAAGAGACCCAGTACTTC
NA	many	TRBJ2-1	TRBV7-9	CASSPDRRQEFF	TGTGCCAGCAGCCCAGACAGGAGGCAGGAGTTCTTC
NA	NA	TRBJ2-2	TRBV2	CASFPSHQGYTGELFF	TGTGCCAGCTTTCCATCACATCAGGGGTACACCGGGGAGCTGTTTTTT
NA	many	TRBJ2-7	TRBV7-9	CASSSDGTPSYEQYF	TGTGCCAGCAGCTCCGACGGGACACCTAGCTACGAGCAGTACTTC
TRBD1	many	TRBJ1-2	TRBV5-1	CASSLKATGSQPTNYGYTF	TGCGCCAGCAGCTTAAAAGCGACAGGGTCTCAGCCAACCAACTATGGCTACACCTTC
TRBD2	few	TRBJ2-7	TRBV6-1	CAVLAGATYEQYF	TGTGCCGTCCTAGCGGGGGCCACCTACGAGCAGTACTTC
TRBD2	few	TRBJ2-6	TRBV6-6	CASSYLWRGKAGANVLTF	TGTGCCAGCAGTTACTTGTGGCGGGGGAAGGCTGGGGCCAACGTCCTGACTTTC
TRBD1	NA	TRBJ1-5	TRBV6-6	CASSYDRGQPQHF	TGTGCCAGCAGTTACGACAGGGGTCAGCCCCAGCATTTT
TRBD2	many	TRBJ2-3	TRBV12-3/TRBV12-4	CASRRGVAGGRITDTQYF	TGTGCCAGCAGGAGAGGGGTAGCGGGGGGGCGGATCACAGATACGCAGTATTTT
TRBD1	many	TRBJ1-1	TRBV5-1	CASSSGQGGDTEAFF	TGCGCCAGCAGCTCCGGACAGGGGGGGGACACTGAAGCTTTCTTT
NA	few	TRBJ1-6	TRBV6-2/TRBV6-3	CASSFLSARWNSPLHF	TGTGCCAGCAGTTTCCTCTCCGCAAGGTGGAATTCACCCCTCCACTTT
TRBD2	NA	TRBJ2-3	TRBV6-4	CASSDSAGGPDTQYF	TGTGCCAGCAGTGACTCAGCGGGGGGGCCAGATACGCAGTATTTT
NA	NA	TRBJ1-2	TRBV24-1	CATSDFSGYGYTF	TGTGCCACCAGTGATTTCTCGGGGTATGGCTACACCTTC
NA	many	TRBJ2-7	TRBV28	CASSFAGNYEQYF	TGTGCCAGCAGTTTTGCGGGGAACTACGAGCAGTACTTC
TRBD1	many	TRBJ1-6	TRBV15	CATSGQGGSPLHF	TGTGCCACCTCGGGACAGGGCGGTTCACCCCTCCACTTT
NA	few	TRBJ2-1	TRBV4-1	CASSQVRGREQFF	TGCGCCAGCAGCCAAGTACGAGGTCGGGAGCAGTTCTTC
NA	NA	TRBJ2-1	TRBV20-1	CSALAEDYNEQFF	TGCAGTGCCTTAGCGGAGGACTACAATGAGCAGTTCTTC
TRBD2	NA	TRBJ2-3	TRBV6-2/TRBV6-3	CAVGLAGDTDTQYF	TGTGCAGTGGGACTAGCGGGGGACACAGATACGCAGTATTTT
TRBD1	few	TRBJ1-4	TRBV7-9	CASSPPGQGANEKLFF	TGTGCCAGCAGCCCTCCGGGACAGGGGGCTAATGAAAAACTGTTTTTT
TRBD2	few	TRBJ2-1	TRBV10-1	CASSGATSGGYNEQFF	TGCGCCAGCAGTGGGGCGACTAGCGGGGGATACAATGAGCAGTTCTTC
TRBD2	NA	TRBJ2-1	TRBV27	CASSTPAGGSYNEQFF	TGTGCCAGCAGTACCCCAGCGGGAGGTAGCTACAATGAGCAGTTCTTC
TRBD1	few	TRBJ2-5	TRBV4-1	CASSQAPPGGGETQYF	TGCGCCAGCAGCCAAGCTCCTCCAGGGGGCGGGGAGACCCAGTACTTC
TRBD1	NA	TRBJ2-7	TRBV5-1	CASSTGQGGPYEQYF	TGCGCCAGCAGCACGGGACAGGGGGGGCCCTACGAGCAGTACTTC
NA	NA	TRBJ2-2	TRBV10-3	CAISEWGRINTGELFF	TGTGCCATCAGTGAGTGGGGGCGGATTAACACCGGGGAGCTGTTTTTT
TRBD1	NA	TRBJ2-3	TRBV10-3	CAITDDTGVVDTQYF	TGTGCCATCACCGATGACACAGGGGTGGTAGATACGCAGTATTTT
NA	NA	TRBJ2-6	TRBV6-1	CASSELGGSGANVLTF	TGTGCCAGCAGTGAACTAGGGGGCTCTGGGGCCAACGTCCTGACTTTC